This TCR beta chain was obtained from a study of shared clonotypes between healthy human individuals. A remark on this clone: No antigen is known for it.

Study outcomes and limitations: When naive CD4 clonotypes were compared across a few donors, around 5% were shared. In contrast to clonotypes shared by all four donors, non-shared clonotypes had lower generation probabilities.

Germline loops: CDR1 SGDLS, CDR2 YYNGEE. V lost 0 bases, J lost 2 bases, and 9 bases lay in between. CDR3 size: 15 residues. An assay was performed, and its level was deep. Here immunoSEQ multiplex PCR was the method, and the copy in TCRdb shows in-frame clones only, minus some. The data contain 2 million to 3 million clones, under 95% of them singletons. Sequencing used naive CD4+ T cells from PBMCs. Subset here: CD45RA+ positively selected. This receptor was identified in a young man in good health. Some clones in this sample may be carry-over from other donors' samples. V is TRBV9 and J is TRBJ2-1; no clear D gene. The CDR3, as DNA: TGTGCCAGCAGCGTAGAAGCCCATCCCTACAATGAGCAGTTCTTC. Amino acids: CASSVEAHPYNEQFF. The variable domain in full, completed from reference TRBV9 and TRBJ2-1, reads DSGVTQTPKHLITATGQRVTLRCSPRSGDLSVYWYQQSLDQGLQFLIQYYNGEERAKGNILERFSAQQFPDLHSELNLSSLELGDSALYFCASSVEAHPYNEQFFGPGTRLTVL.